Listed below are T cell receptor beta chains from one sample, sequenced in a study of T cell repertoires in cytomegalovirus infection. TCRdb independently ran MiXCR on the reads; one entry per CDR3 protein. This table has roughly 60,000 distinct CDR3 sequences, 25% to 40% appearing once. The antigens of these receptors remain unknown. The source material was PBMCs, sequenced either directly or after in vitro stimulation (not recorded which). The receptors derive from a human donor in good health (CMV status not recorded). Some clones in this sample may be carry-over from other donors' samples. The CDR3 runs from the conserved cysteine through the conserved F or W. The order of the fields is CDR3 protein, CDR3 DNA, V gene, J gene, clone size, D gene. The D gene is left open where the match is weak. Rows give clone size only sometimes, using once, few, many, or a class for an expanded clone.

CDR3 protein: CASPGTSGHTDTQYF
CDR3 DNA: TGTGCCAGCCCCGGGACTAGCGGACACACAGATACGCAGTATTTT
V gene: TRBV2
J gene: TRBJ2-3
clone size: .
D gene: TRBD2

CDR3 protein: CASSEGGSETQYF
CDR3 DNA: TGTGCCAGTAGTGAGGGGGGCTCGGAGACCCAGTACTTC
V gene: TRBV19
J gene: TRBJ2-5
clone size: few
D gene: .

CDR3 protein: CASSLGTTYEQYF
CDR3 DNA: TGTGCCAGCAGCTTAGGGACCACCTACGAGCAGTACTTC
V gene: TRBV7-2
J gene: TRBJ2-7
clone size: few
D gene: .

CDR3 protein: CASRRQNPNTGELFF
CDR3 DNA: TGTGCCAGCCGGAGACAGAATCCGAACACCGGGGAGCTGTTTTTT
V gene: TRBV2
J gene: TRBJ2-2
clone size: .
D gene: .

CDR3 protein: CASRLDRADTEAFF
CDR3 DNA: TGTGCCAGCAGACTTGACAGGGCGGACACTGAAGCTTTCTTT
V gene: TRBV6-5
J gene: TRBJ1-1
clone size: .
D gene: TRBD1

CDR3 protein: CASSPSNDPTYNEQFF
CDR3 DNA: TGTGCCAGCTCACCCTCGAACGATCCGACATACAATGAGCAGTTCTTC
V gene: TRBV18
J gene: TRBJ2-1
clone size: .
D gene: .

CDR3 protein: CASSPSSGGSYNEQFF
CDR3 DNA: TGTGCCAGCAGTCCATCTAGCGGAGGCTCCTACAATGAGCAGTTCTTC
V gene: TRBV12-3/TRBV12-4
J gene: TRBJ2-1
clone size: few
D gene: TRBD2

CDR3 protein: CASSFRDQGAYEQYF
CDR3 DNA: TGTGCCAGCAGTTTCAGGGATCAAGGGGCCTACGAGCAGTACTTC
V gene: TRBV12-3/TRBV12-4
J gene: TRBJ2-7
clone size: .
D gene: .

CDR3 protein: CSARSGGADTQYF
CDR3 DNA: TGCAGTGCCAGAAGCGGGGGTGCAGATACGCAGTATTTT
V gene: TRBV20-1
J gene: TRBJ2-3
clone size: .
D gene: TRBD2

CDR3 protein: CASSPSLQTYSYNEQFF
CDR3 DNA: TGTGCCAGCTCACCAAGTCTCCAGACTTATTCCTACAATGAGCAGTTCTTC
V gene: TRBV18
J gene: TRBJ2-1
clone size: few
D gene: .

CDR3 protein: CASSTQGGEETQYF
CDR3 DNA: TGTGCCAGCAGCACCCAGGGGGGGGAAGAGACCCAGTACTTC
V gene: TRBV7-2
J gene: TRBJ2-5
clone size: many
D gene: .

CDR3 protein: CASSPPSTSTDTQYF
CDR3 DNA: TGTGCCAGCTCACCACCGTCCACTAGCACAGATACGCAGTATTTT
V gene: TRBV18
J gene: TRBJ2-3
clone size: .
D gene: .

CDR3 protein: CASSLGDPTYEQYF
CDR3 DNA: TGTGCCAGCAGCTTAGGGGACCCAACCTACGAGCAGTACTTC
V gene: TRBV7-9
J gene: TRBJ2-7
clone size: few
D gene: .

CDR3 protein: CASSSSHGANVLTF
CDR3 DNA: TGTGCCAGCAGCTCCAGTCATGGGGCCAACGTCCTGACTTTC
V gene: TRBV7-2
J gene: TRBJ2-6
clone size: few
D gene: .

CDR3 protein: CASSFTGVVDTQYF
CDR3 DNA: TGTGCCAGCAGCTTTACGGGAGTAGTAGATACGCAGTATTTT
V gene: TRBV5-5
J gene: TRBJ2-3
clone size: .
D gene: .

CDR3 protein: CASSTGQAFTDTQYF
CDR3 DNA: TGTGCCAGCAGCACGGGACAGGCGTTCACAGATACGCAGTATTTT
V gene: TRBV2
J gene: TRBJ2-3
clone size: few
D gene: TRBD1

CDR3 protein: CASSLGQRNTEAFF
CDR3 DNA: TGTGCCAGCAGTTTGGGGCAGAGGAACACTGAAGCTTTCTTT
V gene: TRBV12-3/TRBV12-4
J gene: TRBJ1-1
clone size: few
D gene: .

CDR3 protein: CASSLRQQFNYGYTF
CDR3 DNA: TGTGCCAGCAGCCTCAGACAGCAATTCAACTATGGCTACACCTTC
V gene: TRBV7-8
J gene: TRBJ1-2
clone size: few
D gene: .

CDR3 protein: CASSYSAGPYEQYF
CDR3 DNA: TGTGCCAGCAGTTACTCGGCGGGACCCTACGAGCAGTACTTC
V gene: TRBV6-8
J gene: TRBJ2-7
clone size: few
D gene: .

CDR3 protein: CASSRDRGAYEQYF
CDR3 DNA: TGTGCCAGCAGCCGGGACAGGGGGGCCTACGAGCAGTACTTC
V gene: TRBV7-2
J gene: TRBJ2-7
clone size: .
D gene: TRBD1

CDR3 protein: CSAETGMNTEAFF
CDR3 DNA: TGCAGCGCCGAGACGGGAATGAACACTGAAGCTTTCTTT
V gene: TRBV29-1
J gene: TRBJ1-1
clone size: .
D gene: .

CDR3 protein: CAWSENSGNTIYF
CDR3 DNA: TGTGCCTGGAGTGAAAACTCTGGAAACACCATATATTTT
V gene: TRBV30
J gene: TRBJ1-3
clone size: .
D gene: .

CDR3 protein: CASRGLAGTQETQYF
CDR3 DNA: TGTGCCAGCAGAGGACTAGCGGGCACCCAAGAGACCCAGTACTTC
V gene: TRBV2
J gene: TRBJ2-5
clone size: .
D gene: TRBD2

CDR3 protein: CAWSGGRLDTQYF
CDR3 DNA: TGTGCCTGGAGTGGGGGACGGCTAGATACGCAGTATTTT
V gene: TRBV30
J gene: TRBJ2-3
clone size: .
D gene: .

CDR3 protein: CATGTAQETQYF
CDR3 DNA: TGTGCCACCGGGACAGCCCAAGAGACCCAGTACTTC
V gene: TRBV2
J gene: TRBJ2-5
clone size: .
D gene: TRBD1

CDR3 protein: CASTRGGASQPQHF
CDR3 DNA: TGTGCCAGCACCAGGGGGGGCGCGAGTCAGCCCCAGCATTTT
V gene: TRBV6-2/TRBV6-3
J gene: TRBJ1-5
clone size: few
D gene: TRBD1

CDR3 protein: CASSFRWAPGTPYEQYF
CDR3 DNA: TGTGCCAGCAGCTTTCGTTGGGCCCCCGGGACTCCATACGAGCAGTACTTC
V gene: TRBV7-2
J gene: TRBJ2-7
clone size: .
D gene: .

CDR3 protein: CASSYPYSSDPSYNEQFF
CDR3 DNA: TGTGCCAGCAGTTACCCCTATTCTAGCGACCCGTCCTACAATGAGCAGTTCTTC
V gene: TRBV6-6
J gene: TRBJ2-1
clone size: few
D gene: .

CDR3 protein: CASSLDAGPGLIAFF
CDR3 DNA: TGTGCCAGCAGCTTAGACGCAGGGCCGGGGTTGATAGCTTTCTTT
V gene: TRBV11-2
J gene: TRBJ1-1
clone size: few
D gene: .

CDR3 protein: CSARGLTDRAKVFTEAFF
CDR3 DNA: TGCAGTGCTCGGGGATTGACGGACAGGGCAAAAGTTTTCACTGAAGCTTTCTTT
V gene: TRBV20-1
J gene: TRBJ1-1
clone size: once
D gene: TRBD1

CDR3 protein: CASSQYLGPQHF
CDR3 DNA: TGTGCCAGCAGCCAATACCTGGGGCCCCAGCATTTT
V gene: TRBV7-9
J gene: TRBJ1-5
clone size: .
D gene: .

CDR3 protein: CSAQHQGGGYYNEQFF
CDR3 DNA: TGCAGTGCCCAACACCAGGGGGGCGGGTATTACAATGAGCAGTTCTTC
V gene: TRBV20-1
J gene: TRBJ2-1
clone size: .
D gene: .

CDR3 protein: CASSSGQGVNEQFF
CDR3 DNA: TGTGCCAGCAGTTCGGGACAGGGGGTAAATGAGCAGTTCTTC
V gene: TRBV6-5
J gene: TRBJ2-1
clone size: few
D gene: TRBD1

CDR3 protein: CASRTELDYGYTF
CDR3 DNA: TGTGCCTCTAGGACAGAGCTAGACTATGGCTACACCTTC
V gene: TRBV10-3
J gene: TRBJ1-2
clone size: few
D gene: .

CDR3 protein: CASRRAGDETQYF
CDR3 DNA: TGTGCCAGTAGGCGGGCGGGAGACGAGACCCAGTACTTC
V gene: TRBV19
J gene: TRBJ2-5
clone size: .
D gene: TRBD2